Listed below are T cell receptor beta chains from one sample, sequenced in a study of OX40 agonist ivuxolimab in advanced cancers. Clones were sequenced by immunoSEQ multiplex PCR, and TCRdb holds only the in-frame ones, with some missing. The sample yields about 50,000 clones, about 90% seen once. Material: CD4+ or CD8+ T cells sorted from blood, obtained in a trial of the OX40 agonist ivuxolimab. These receptors were collected from an adult with an advanced solid tumor such as melanoma, head and neck, liver or kidney cancer. The CDR3 runs from the conserved cysteine through the conserved F or W. Each record gives: V gene, CDR3 protein.

TRBV4-1	CASSPATGDYGYTF
TRBV16	CASSGGVSPFQETQYF
TRBV6-4	CASSVTDGTNEKLFF
TRBV9	CASSVDTITDTQYF
TRBV27	CASRAYNSPLHF
TRBV19	CASSLVAAGEKLFF
TRBV27	CASSSPSTGTGYGETQYF
TRBV28	CASSSPRGGHNEQFF
TRBV19	CASSIRFTEAFF
TRBV7-9	CASSVTGGIGANVLTF
TRBV6-5	CASSFRGPTDTQYF
TRBV6-5	CASSYTAPVSSYEQYF
TRBV19	CASTRSVNTEAFF
TRBV14	CASSPLGGGNIQYF
TRBV4-1	CASSQDRVGGSYNEQFF
TRBV6-1	CASSERSSRLYGYTF
TRBV10-1	CASSANNEQFF
TRBV18	CASSPPGRKNEQFF
TRBV7-6	CASSLGPGPSNEQYF
TRBV18	CASSPPWLTPQGTQYF
TRBV6-1	CASSDGGLAGGPTDTQYF
TRBV12-2	CASRTTYQESNYGYTF
TRBV28	CASSSRGRGARTDTQYF
TRBV5-1	CASSLTQTEAFF
TRBV15	CATSRAPGALNTEAFF
TRBV5-1	CASSLTLRGEAFF
TRBV7-8	CASSHRDNDEKLFF
TRBV10-3	CAISGTDTGELFF
TRBV19	CASSIKGLNTEAFF
TRBV11-2	CASSLGGSSYEQYF
TRBV13	CASSSPDDGANYGYTF
TRBV11-2	CASSPGQGLHQPQHF
TRBV7-8	CASSLLFGGNTEAFF
TRBV7-9	CASSLVRETQYF
TRBV4-1	CASSQTAGANVLTF
TRBV7-3	CASSPRGGPDTQYF
TRBV10-3	CAISESIAGVPNYGYTF
TRBV6-4	CASSDNPQDEQFF
TRBV7-9	CASSSSGFQETQYF
TRBV28	CASSLYSDLTTAQHF
TRBV6-5	CASNPGLAGVETQYF
TRBV9	CASSVGSGGFTDTQYF
TRBV6-5	CASSFLAGATDTQYF
TRBV28	CASIRKTGDNQPQHF
TRBV5-6	CASRVGGGLYEQFF
TRBV7-8	CASSPTTGEDEQYF
TRBV15	CATSRDGESSGANVLTF
TRBV13	CASSLGRGGKTQYF
TRBV6-4	CASSQGGSYNEQFF
TRBV7-8	CASSLVRDIYYEQYF
TRBV4-1	CASSQDGRSGYEQYF
TRBV6-5	CASSYSGYGYTF
TRBV2	CASSDEGAQPQHF
TRBV19	CASSPQGTFNGYTF
TRBV11-2	CASSLLRRTDTQYF
TRBV6-5	CASSYSGQNTGELFF
TRBV6-1	CASSELSLPSDGYTF
TRBV7-3	CASSPSGGRADTQYF
TRBV5-5	CASSTGQGRGADTQYF
TRBV7-9	CASSLGSGTGSNEQFF